The next 2 T cell receptor beta chains were all read from a single sample in a study of T-cell reconstitution after alpha-beta-depleted transplantation in children. For TCRbeta, the library was prepared with unique molecular identifiers. MiXCR, run by TCRdb on the PCR reads, gives a single entry per CDR3 protein. The sample has about 440,000 distinct CDR3 sequences; 43% are singletons. The source material was PBMCs, sampled before TCRalphabeta/CD19-depleted stem cell transplant. Receptors were obtained from a girl aged 2 to 9 with aplastic anemia, due to receive a stem cell transplant.

This sequence joins TRBV18 and TRBJ2-3, with 11 bases fitting TRBD2. Germline V gives CDR1 KGHSH, CDR2 LQKENI. This CDR3 is built from 20 residues. V gave up 3 bases and J gave up 6 bases; unmatched junction bases: 20. The CDR3 DNA follows: TGTGCCAGCTCACCGATCTCTCTAGCGGGAGGCCGTGGTCCTCTCGATACGCAGTATTTT. Amino acid sequence: CASSPISLAGGRGPLDTQYF.

Many counts were recorded for this clonotype. The chain links TRBV12-3 or TRBV12-4 to TRBJ1-5, with TRBD1 matching 7 bases. The CDR3 is 15 residues long. The junction had 5 bases not matched to a gene; V was cut back by 4 bases and J by 2 bases. As DNA, the CDR3 is TGTGCCAGCAGTTCTTCCGGGACAGGCAATCAGCCCCAGCATTTT. Its translation: CASSSSGTGNQPQHF.